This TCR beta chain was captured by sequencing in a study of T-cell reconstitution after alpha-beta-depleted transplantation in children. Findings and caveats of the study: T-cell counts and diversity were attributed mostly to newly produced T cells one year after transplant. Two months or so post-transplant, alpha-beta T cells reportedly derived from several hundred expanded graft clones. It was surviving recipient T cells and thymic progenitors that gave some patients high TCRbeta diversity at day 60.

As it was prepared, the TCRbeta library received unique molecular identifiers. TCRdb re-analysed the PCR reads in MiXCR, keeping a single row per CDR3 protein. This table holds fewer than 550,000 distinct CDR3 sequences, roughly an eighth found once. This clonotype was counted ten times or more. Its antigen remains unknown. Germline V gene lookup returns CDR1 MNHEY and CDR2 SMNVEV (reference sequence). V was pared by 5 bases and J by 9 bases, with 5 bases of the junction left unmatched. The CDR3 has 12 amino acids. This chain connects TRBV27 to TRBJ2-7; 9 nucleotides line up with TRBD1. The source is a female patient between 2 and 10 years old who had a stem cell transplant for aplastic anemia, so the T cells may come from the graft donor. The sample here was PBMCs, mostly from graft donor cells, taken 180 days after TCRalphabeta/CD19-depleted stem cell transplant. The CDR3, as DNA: TGTGCCAGCAGTGGACAGGGGTTTGGGCAGTACTTC. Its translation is CASSGQGFGQYF.